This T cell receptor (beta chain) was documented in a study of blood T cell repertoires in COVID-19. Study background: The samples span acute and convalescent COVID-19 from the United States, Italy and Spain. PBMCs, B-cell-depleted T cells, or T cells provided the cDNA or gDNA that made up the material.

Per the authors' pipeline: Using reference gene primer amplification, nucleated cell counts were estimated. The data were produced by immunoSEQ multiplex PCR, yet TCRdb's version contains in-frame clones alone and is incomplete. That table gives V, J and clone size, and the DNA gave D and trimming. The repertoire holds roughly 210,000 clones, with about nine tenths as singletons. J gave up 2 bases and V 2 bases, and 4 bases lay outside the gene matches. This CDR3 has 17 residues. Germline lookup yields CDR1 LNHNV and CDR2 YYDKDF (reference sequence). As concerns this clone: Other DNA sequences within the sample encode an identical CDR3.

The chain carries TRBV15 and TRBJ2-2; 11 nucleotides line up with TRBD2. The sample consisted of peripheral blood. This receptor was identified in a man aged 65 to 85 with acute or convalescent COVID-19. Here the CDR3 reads CATSRSGLAGNTGELFF. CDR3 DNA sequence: TGTGCCACCAGCAGATCCGGACTAGCGGGCAACACCGGGGAGCTGTTTTTT.